One and the same sample provided the 19 T cell receptor beta chains below, sequenced in a study of cytomegalovirus exposure and HLA in healthy donors. Vbeta (60) and Jbeta (13) primers were used in the PCR. TCRdb's copy holds only in-frame clones and misses some; the assay was immunoSEQ multiplex PCR. The table lists 150,000 or so clones, roughly three quarters of them singletons. Source material: PBMCs. The source is a man aged 35 to 55 in good health and CMV-seropositive.

The table lists this clone with a few counts. This rearrangement joins TRBV27 to TRBJ2-3; possible D gene TRBD2, 7 bases. V was shortened by 6 bases and J by 2 bases, with 18 bases between the two germline ends. Germline V lookup: CDR1 MNHEY, CDR2 SMNVEV (reference sequence). CDR3 size: 16 residues. CDR3 DNA sequence: TGTGCCAGCAGGGGGGCCGGGCTAGCGGACACAGATACGCAGTATTTT. Protein product: CASRGAGLADTDTQYF.

Comments on this clone: Relative to the germline gene, one junction end is altered; a read error may explain this. The CDR3 loop is CASRLDRADGYTF. The CDR3 DNA is TGTGCCAGCAGATTGGACAGGGCTGATGGCTACACCTTC. The V call is TRBV5-6, the J call TRBJ1-2; the match to TRBD1 covers 8 bases. From germline, CDR1 is SGHDT and CDR2 YYEEEE. This CDR3 contains 13 residues.

The rearrangement uses TRBV9 and TRBJ1-3; 7 bases align to TRBD1. V trimming: 3 bases; J trimming: 0 bases; junction bases outside the gene matches: 9. CDR1 SGDLS and CDR2 YYNGEE come from the germline V gene. There are 17 residues in the CDR3. Written as DNA, the CDR3 is TGTGCCAGCAGCGAACAGGGGTTCCGACTCTCTGGAAACACCATATATTTT. It codes for CASSEQGFRLSGNTIYF.

V is TRBV6-6 and J is TRBJ1-5; perhaps TRBD1 as D (6 bases). This CDR3 region has 15 residues. V was cut by 5 bases and J by 5 bases, with 16 bases left in between. Germline lookup yields CDR1 MNHNY and CDR2 SVGAGI (reference sequence). This chain's CDR3 is CASSDSRGRDQPQHF. CDR3 coding DNA: TGTGCCAGCAGTGATAGCAGGGGAAGGGATCAGCCCCAGCATTTT.

This clone was counted only a few times. This chain joins TRBV19 and TRBJ1-2, with 8 bases fitting TRBD1. Germline V gene sequence: CDR1 LNHDA, CDR2 SQIVND (reference sequence). CDR3 length: 15 amino acids. The V and J ends lost 1 base and 4 bases, in that order; junction bases with no gene match: 5. The CDR3 region is CASSIASTGGYGYTF. CDR3 sequence (DNA): TGTGCCAGTAGTATAGCTAGCACAGGGGGCTATGGCTACACCTTC.

The V and J genes are TRBV9 and TRBJ2-5; TRBD2 agrees at 7 bases. The junction had 9 bases not matched to a gene; V was cut back by 6 bases and J by 1 base. The V gene's germline CDR1 is SGDLS and CDR2 YYNGEE. The CDR3 length is 15 residues. CDR3 region: CASNPRGGSQETQYF. CDR3 coding DNA: TGTGCCAGCAACCCTCGCGGGGGTTCCCAAGAGACCCAGTACTTC.

V is TRBV27 and J is TRBJ1-3; D is possibly TRBD1 (6 bases). Trimming left V 4 bases short and J 3 bases short, with 10 bases between. The germline V gene has CDR1 MNHEY and CDR2 SMNVEV (reference sequence). The CDR3 loop spans 14 amino acids. As DNA, the CDR3 is TGTGCCAGCAGTTCCGCAGGGGTTGGAAACACCATATATTTT. It specifies CASSSAGVGNTIYF.

This chain uses TRBV21-1 with TRBJ2-1; the table's TRBD1 call for D was not verified on the DNA. TRBV21-1 is annotated as a pseudogene. This CDR3 has 18 amino acids. CDR3 protein: CASRPSRDRGSSYNEQFF. The CDR3, as DNA: TGTGCCAGCAGGCCGTCCCGGGACAGGGGGAGCTCCTACAATGAGCAGTTCTTC.

The chain uses TRBV29-1 and TRBJ2-7, with D possibly being TRBD1 (5 bases). The V end was cut by 4 bases, the J end by 7 bases, with 14 bases between. Germline V gene data show CDR1 as SQVTM and CDR2 as ANQGSEA. The CDR3 loop spans 12 amino acids. CDR3 coding DNA: TGCAGCGTTGGGGTGTCCGACAGAGAGCAGTACTTC. This sequence encodes CSVGVSDREQYF.

The V call is TRBV9, the J call TRBJ1-2, with 8 bases lining up with TRBD1. With 0 bases clipped from V and 4 bases from J, the junction kept 8 bases outside the gene matches. This CDR3 comprises 16 residues. The germline gives CDR1 SGDLS, CDR2 YYNGEE. CDR3: CASSVAETGVGYGYTF. Here the CDR3 DNA reads TGTGCCAGCAGCGTAGCGGAGACAGGGGTTGGCTATGGCTACACCTTC.

The CDR3 loop reads CASSLDLSRELFF. In nucleotides, the CDR3 is TGTGCCAGCAGCTTAGATCTATCCCGGGAGCTGTTTTTT. V and J are TRBV7-2 and TRBJ2-2, with unresolved D. The V and J ends lost 1 base and 9 bases respectively, with 9 bases between them. Germline CDR1 SGHTA, CDR2 FQGNSA. The CDR3 extends over 13 amino acids. Full variable domain (missing parts from reference TRBV7-2 and TRBJ2-2): GAGVSQSPSNKVTEKGKDVELRCDPISGHTALYWYRQSLGQGLEFLIYFQGNSAPDKSGLPSDRFSAERTGGSVSTLTIQRTQQEDSAVYLCASSLDLSRELFFGEGSRLTVL.

The chain recombines TRBV4-3 with TRBJ1-5; D gene ambiguous. The CDR3 loop spans 16 amino acids. The germline V gene encodes CDR1 LGHNA and CDR2 YSLEER. Trimming stripped 1 base from V and 6 bases from J, with 16 bases between. CDR3 DNA sequence: TGCGCCAGCAGCCAAGCCCTAAGCGAACCGGTTCAGCCCCAGCATTTT. It translates to CASSQALSEPVQPQHF.

This clone occurred a few times. The chain carries TRBV5-6 and TRBJ1-2; 10 bases match TRBD1. The CDR3 is 13 residues long. CDR1 and CDR2 (germline): SGHDT, YYEEEE. V was pared by 5 bases and J by 6 bases, with 4 bases of the junction left unmatched. The CDR3 loop is CASSPTGGNGYTF. In DNA, the CDR3 is TGTGCCAGCAGTCCGACAGGGGGCAATGGCTACACCTTC.

The chain combines TRBV9 with TRBJ2-1; TRBD2 matches 7 bases. Germline loops: CDR1 SGDLS, CDR2 YYNGEE. This CDR3 region has 15 residues. V lost 3 bases to trimming and J lost 4 bases; unmatched junction nucleotides: 7. The CDR3 DNA follows: TGTGCCAGCAGCGGAGTCAGCGGGGTATACAATGAGCAGTTCTTC. Protein: CASSGVSGVYNEQFF.

This clone has just one count. The chain uses TRBV27 and TRBJ1-1, with a tentative D call TRBD1 (5 bases). The V end lost 5 bases, the J end lost 0 bases, and 13 bases lay between the germline ends. The germline V gene encodes CDR1 MNHEY and CDR2 SMNVEV (reference sequence). The CDR3 extends over 15 amino acids. In DNA form, the CDR3 reads TGTGCCAGCAGTAGACAGCTACCTATGAACACTGAAGCTTTCTTT. As protein: CASSRQLPMNTEAFF.

This clone was seen only once. This CDR3 is CASSWGGQGARAGELFF. The CDR3 nucleotides are TGTGCCAGCAGCTGGGGGGGACAGGGGGCGCGGGCCGGGGAGCTGTTTTTT. The rearrangement joins TRBV5-4 to TRBJ2-2, with TRBD1 matching over 12 bases. J gave up 6 bases and V 3 bases, and 9 bases lay outside the gene matches. The CDR3 is 17 residues long. Germline V gene data show CDR1 as SGHNT and CDR2 as YYREEE (reference sequence).

This clone was seen a single time. The rearrangement links TRBV19 to TRBJ2-7, with unresolved D. V lost 1 base, J lost 0 bases, and 7 bases lay in between. This CDR3 is 14 amino acids long. Germline V gene data show CDR1 as LNHDA and CDR2 as SQIVND (reference sequence). CDR3 sequence (DNA): TGTGCCAGTAGTATAGGAGACAACTCCTACGAGCAGTACTTC. This gives the protein CASSIGDNSYEQYF.

The chain is built from TRBV7-6 and TRBJ2-7; D is undetermined. CDR1 and CDR2 from the germline V gene are SGHVS and FNYEAQ. The V gene lost 1 base and the J gene lost 6 bases, with 10 bases spanning the gap. CDR3 size: 13 residues. The CDR3 is CASSLDPRGEQYF. Written as DNA, the CDR3 is TGTGCCAGCAGCTTAGATCCTCGAGGCGAGCAGTACTTC.

This rearrangement joins TRBV18 to TRBJ1-2; 8 nucleotides match TRBD1. Germline V gene sequence: CDR1 KGHSH, CDR2 LQKENI. Trimming took 4 bases from V and 8 from J; bases not matched to a gene: 6. The CDR3 has 13 amino acids. The CDR3 DNA follows: TGTGCCAGCTCACAACCGGACAGGGAAGGCTACACCTTC. Translated: CASSQPDREGYTF. The full variable domain, its missing parts supplied by reference TRBV18 and TRBJ1-2, is NAGVMQNPRHLVRRRGQEARLRCSPMKGHSHVYWYRQLPEEGLKFMVYLQKENIIDESGMPKERFSAEFPKEGPSILRIQQVVRGDSAAYFCASSQPDREGYTFGSGTRLTVV.